What follows are 20 T cell receptor beta chains derived from one specimen sequenced in a study of T cells expressing NK-cell markers. After re-calling the 5' RACE reads, TCRdb lists one entry per CDR3 protein, DNA absent. In total, the table holds fewer than 16,000 distinct CDR3 sequences. The specimen sequenced was blood T cells: a sorted CD56 or NKG2C T cell subset, CD4+ or CD8+ T cells, or bulk PBMC T cells (not recorded which). These receptors all come from a man aged 18 to 70 in good health.

J is TRBJ1-4 and V is TRBV12-3 or TRBV12-4. This CDR3 is 14 amino acids long. The CDR3 protein is CASSLLATNEKLFF.

The rearrangement uses TRBV13 and TRBJ2-2. Germline CDR1 is PRHDT and CDR2 is FYEKMQ (reference sequence). The CDR3 loop spans 11 amino acids. The CDR3 sequence is CASSFRGELFF.

This chain connects TRBV5-1 to TRBJ2-1; TCRdb proposes TRBD1, but this gene call is untestable without DNA. Germline V lookup: CDR1 SGHRS, CDR2 YFSETQ. This CDR3 is 14 amino acids long. The CDR3 reads CASSLTGGLDEQFF.

The chain combines TRBV2 with TRBJ2-2; absent DNA, TCRdb's TRBD2 call cannot be checked. The CDR3 consists of 14 residues. The V gene's germline CDR1 is SNHLY and CDR2 FYNNEI. CDR3: CASSGTSATGELFF.

This sequence joins TRBV27 and TRBJ2-1; TCRdb proposes TRBD2, but this gene call is untestable without DNA. Germline V gene data show CDR1 as MNHEY and CDR2 as SMNVEV (reference sequence). CDR3 length: 16 residues. The CDR3 is CASSITRVSSYNEQFF.

The chain couples TRBV12-3 or TRBV12-4 to TRBJ1-3. CDR3 length: 12 amino acids. The CDR3 loop reads CASSTSGNTIYF.

J is TRBJ2-2 and V is TRBV20-1; TCRdb's D call of TRBD1 is untestable without DNA. CDR3 length: 13 residues. Germline V gene lookup returns CDR1 DFQATT and CDR2 SNEGSKA (reference sequence). CDR3: CSAEGQNTGELFF.

The chain links TRBV9 to TRBJ2-5; TCRdb's D call, TRBD2, is unchecked because there is no DNA. The CDR3 runs 15 residues. CDR1 and CDR2 from the germline V gene are SGDLS and YYNGEE. The chain's CDR3 is CASSVASGGWETQYF.

The V gene is TRBV12-3 or TRBV12-4, the J gene TRBJ1-5. The CDR3 has 14 residues. CDR3 residues: CASSFDMGGQPQHF.

The chain couples TRBV25-1 to TRBJ2-7; TCRdb designates TRBD1, a call that cannot be tested without DNA. Germline loops: CDR1 MGHDK, CDR2 SYGVNS. This CDR3 is built from 14 residues. This CDR3 reads CASSRAGTVYEQYF.

The CDR3 loop reads CASSLQFEKLFF. The rearrangement links TRBV7-9 to TRBJ1-4. The CDR3 totals 12 residues. Germline V gene lookup returns CDR1 SEHNR and CDR2 FQNEAQ (reference sequence).

V usage is TRBV28 and J usage is TRBJ1-2; with no DNA, the TCRdb D assignment of TRBD1 cannot be verified. CDR3 size: 15 residues. CDR1 and CDR2 from the germline V gene are MDHEN and SYDVKM. CDR3 residues: CASSFPTGGGGGYTF.

This sequence joins TRBV5-6 and TRBJ2-7. This CDR3 contains 11 residues. Germline CDR1 reads SGHDT; CDR2 reads YYEEEE. CDR3 region: CASSLGYEQYF.

This chain connects TRBV4-2 to TRBJ2-7; the TCRdb D gene call, TRBD1, has no DNA to confirm it. There are 15 residues in the CDR3. From germline, CDR1 is LGHNA and CDR2 YNFKEQ. The chain's CDR3 is CASSQEGTVSYEQYF.

The chain uses TRBV7-8 and TRBJ2-3; the TRBD2 assignment by TCRdb is unverifiable without DNA. The germline V gene encodes CDR1 SGHVS and CDR2 FQNEAQ. The CDR3 sequence is 14 residues long. The CDR3 reads CASSLGGRADTQYF.

V usage is TRBV10-3 and J usage is TRBJ2-1. The CDR3 extends over 15 amino acids. The germline V gene encodes CDR1 ENHRY and CDR2 SYGVKD. The CDR3 here is CAIRGSSVFGDEQFF.

CDR3 amino acids: CASSQDFRDYQETQYF. The V gene is TRBV4-3, the J gene TRBJ2-5; the D call of TRBD1 rests on TCRdb alone, since no DNA is present to check it. CDR3 size: 16 residues. Germline CDR1 is LGHNA and CDR2 is YSLEER.

The J gene is TRBJ1-5, the V gene TRBV28; TCRdb proposes TRBD1, but this gene call is untestable without DNA. Germline V CDR1 and CDR2: MDHEN, SYDVKM. The CDR3 is 16 residues long. CDR3 loop: CASRSGLGGFNQPQHF.

This chain uses TRBV7-6 with TRBJ1-2. CDR1 is SGHVS, CDR2 FNYEAQ, per germline. The CDR3 consists of 15 residues. The CDR3 region is CASSLDASLREGYTF.

The chain uses TRBV10-3 and TRBJ2-2; the D gene TCRdb calls, TRBD1, cannot be checked with no DNA. Germline CDR1 and CDR2: ENHRY and SYGVKD. The CDR3 length is 15 residues. The CDR3 spells CAISERGPPTGELFF.